Each of the 17 T cell receptor beta chains below was sequenced from the same sample in a study of cytomegalovirus exposure and HLA in healthy donors. The repertoire was sequenced with immunoSEQ multiplex PCR; TCRdb's copy has only in-frame clones and lacks some. The sample includes roughly 60,000 clones, roughly nine tenths of them seen just once. Sample: PBMCs. The receptors come from a woman in her twenties or thirties in good health and CMV-seronegative.

The chain uses TRBV5-1 and TRBJ2-1, with 11 bases lining up with TRBD1. V lost 4 bases and J lost 7; bases outside the gene matches: 7. The CDR3 has 15 residues. Germline V gives CDR1 SGHRS, CDR2 YFSETQ. The CDR3 is CASSLGQGALNEQFF. Written as DNA, the CDR3 is TGCGCCAGCAGCCTAGGACAGGGGGCGCTTAATGAGCAGTTCTTC.

This chain uses TRBV2 with TRBJ2-6, with TRBD1 as a possible D gene (6 bases). Germline loops: CDR1 SNHLY, CDR2 FYNNEI. Trimming took off 6 bases at V and 2 bases at J, with 14 bases between the two ends. This CDR3 spans 16 amino acids. The CDR3 sequence is CASSPQGPAGANVLTF. DNA for the CDR3: TGTGCCAGCAGCCCTCAGGGGCCAGCTGGGGCCAACGTCCTGACTTTC.

The gene calls are TRBV2 and TRBJ2-2; no clear D gene. The ends were cut back, 5 bases at V and 6 bases at J, with 7 bases in the middle. Germline assignment: CDR1 SNHLY and CDR2 FYNNEI. The length of the CDR3 is 12 residues. The CDR3 nucleotides are TGTGCCAGCAGTTCCAATTCCGGGGAGCTGTTTTTT. Its translation: CASSSNSGELFF.

This clone was counted a few times. The rearrangement uses TRBV5-8 and TRBJ1-5, with D possibly matching TRBD1 (6 bases). V gave up 5 bases and J gave up 0 bases, with 12 bases separating them. The CDR3 is made up of 15 amino acids. Germline lookup yields CDR1 SGHTS and CDR2 YDEGEE. This CDR3 reads CASSSRGYSNQPQHF. The DNA of the CDR3 is TGTGCCAGCAGTTCCAGGGGATATAGCAATCAGCCCCAGCATTTT.

The chain links TRBV28 to TRBJ1-1; D is unclear. The length of the CDR3 is 10 residues. The V end was cut by 5 bases, the J end by 13 bases, with 11 bases between. Germline CDR1 reads MDHEN; CDR2 reads SYDVKM. CDR3 protein: CASSLTQIFF. The CDR3, as DNA: TGTGCCAGCAGTCTAACACAGATTTTCTTT.

A single count supports this clone. The chain carries TRBV5-4 and TRBJ1-4, with D maybe TRBD1 (5 bases). V was clipped by 1 base and J by 3 bases, with 13 bases between them. Germline V gene data show CDR1 as SGHNT and CDR2 as YYREEE (reference sequence). The CDR3 length is 16 residues. The CDR3 DNA reads as TGTGCCAGCAGCTTGAGATTGGAACAGGCTAATGAAAAACTGTTTTTT. It translates to CASSLRLEQANEKLFF.

The chain combines TRBV5-8 with TRBJ2-5, with TRBD2 matching 7 bases. This CDR3 contains 14 residues. Per germline, CDR1 SGHTS and CDR2 YDEGEE. V lost 2 bases and J lost 4; bases outside the gene matches: 5. CDR3 residues: CASSFSGGTETQYF. The CDR3 DNA follows: TGTGCCAGCAGCTTCTCGGGGGGTACAGAGACCCAGTACTTC.

The V call is TRBV9, the J call TRBJ2-1, with 8 bases aligning to TRBD2. The ends lost 3 bases at V and 15 bases at J; junction bases unmatched: 5. Germline V CDR1 and CDR2: SGDLS, YYNGEE. The CDR3 loop spans 11 amino acids. CDR3 bases: TGTGCCAGCAGCGGAACTAGCGGCTGGTTCTTC. Its protein is CASSGTSGWFF.

The rearrangement uses TRBV4-1 and TRBJ1-2; D is perhaps TRBD1 (5 bases). The CDR3 covers 14 residues. Germline V lookup: CDR1 MGHRA, CDR2 YSYEKL. The ends were cut back, 4 bases at V and 7 bases at J, with 16 bases in the middle. This CDR3 reads CASSLPRGDRGYTF. The CDR3 DNA is TGCGCCAGCAGCCTCCCTCGGGGGGATCGTGGCTACACCTTC.

The chain recombines TRBV4-1 with TRBJ2-5; TRBD1 agrees at 8 bases. The CDR3 is 16 residues long. V gave up 1 base and J gave up 2 bases; unmatched junction bases: 6. Germline V gene sequence: CDR1 MGHRA, CDR2 YSYEKL. CDR3 DNA sequence: TGCGCCAGCAGCCAAGGTCGGACAGGGTTTCAAGAGACCCAGTACTTC. It specifies CASSQGRTGFQETQYF.

V is TRBV7-9 and J is TRBJ2-2, with 9 bases lining up with TRBD1. The CDR3 is 16 residues long. From germline, CDR1 is SEHNR and CDR2 FQNEAQ (reference sequence). Trimming removed 5 bases from V and 6 bases from J; junction bases left unmatched: 10. The CDR3, as DNA: TGTGCCAGCAGCACGGCCGGGACAGGGAGTTCCGGGGAGCTGTTTTTT. It is translated as CASSTAGTGSSGELFF.

The chain couples TRBV27 to TRBJ2-3, with 10 bases identical to TRBD1. The V and J ends lost 3 bases and 5 bases, in that order; junction bases with no gene match: 2. The CDR3 extends over 14 amino acids. Germline values: CDR1 MNHEY, CDR2 SMNVEV (reference sequence). CDR3 sequence (DNA): TGTGCCAGCAGTTTCGACAGGGGGCAAGATACGCAGTATTTT. Its protein is CASSFDRGQDTQYF.

The rearrangement uses TRBV18 and TRBJ2-7; 14 nucleotides line up with TRBD2. Germline CDR1 and CDR2: KGHSH and LQKENI. CDR3 length: 16 amino acids. V dropped 3 bases and J dropped 6; count of bases not matched to a gene: 7. CDR3 loop: CASSPSGLAGASEQYF. The CDR3 region has the DNA TGTGCCAGCTCACCCTCGGGACTAGCGGGAGCTTCCGAGCAGTACTTC.

V and J are TRBV7-2 and TRBJ1-1; maybe TRBD1 (5 bases). Trimming pared 1 base from V and 5 bases from J, leaving 11 bases between. The V gene's germline CDR1 is SGHTA and CDR2 FQGNSA. The CDR3 totals 14 residues. DNA of the CDR3: TGTGCCAGCAGCTTAGATGCGGGGCGGACTGAAGCTTTCTTT. Translating it yields CASSLDAGRTEAFF.

The V call is TRBV10-3, the J call TRBJ1-5, with D possibly matching TRBD1 (5 bases). Germline V lookup: CDR1 ENHRY, CDR2 SYGVKD. This CDR3 spans 14 amino acids. V lost 5 bases and J 4 bases, leaving 12 bases between the germline ends. The CDR3 spells CAISPGEGNQPQHF. The CDR3 DNA sequence: TGTGCCATCAGTCCGGGGGAGGGAAATCAGCCCCAGCATTTT.

J is TRBJ2-1 and V is TRBV27, with D maybe TRBD1 (6 bases). V dropped 3 bases and J dropped 2 bases, with 8 bases sitting between them. The CDR3 is 14 amino acids. CDR1 and CDR2 (germline): MNHEY, SMNVEV (reference sequence). The CDR3 nucleotides read TGTGCCAGCAGTTTTGGACAGCCCTACAATGAGCAGTTCTTC. It is translated as CASSFGQPYNEQFF.

The V gene is TRBV6-6, the J gene TRBJ2-3, with D possibly being TRBD2 (5 bases). V shed 6 bases and J shed 1 base, with 17 bases lying between them. The length of the CDR3 is 16 residues. The germline gives CDR1 MNHNY, CDR2 SVGAGI (reference sequence). CDR3 DNA: TGTGCCAGCAGCCCGGCAGCCGGGATCGGCACAGATACGCAGTATTTT. Translated: CASSPAAGIGTDTQYF.